The clone carrying this T cell receptor beta chain was detected only a few times. Per the original data handling: Reference gene primer amplification in the assay estimated nucleated cell counts. The protocol was immunoSEQ multiplex PCR, while the TCRdb copy is restricted to in-frame clones and leaves out a portion. The DNA was the basis for D and trimming; V, J and clone size are from that table. The repertoire holds hundreds of thousands of clones, about 85% seen once, with around 0.98% in the top ten. This entry comes from a study of blood T cell repertoires in COVID-19. Study-wide context: PBMCs, B-cell-depleted T cells, or T cells provided the cDNA or gDNA that made up the material.

V shed 2 bases and J 0 bases; nucleotides not matched to a gene: 6. The CDR3 length is 17 residues. Germline CDR1 is SGHDN and CDR2 is FVKESK. Sequencing was done on a sample of peripheral blood. The clonotype originates from a man aged 35 to 55 with acute or convalescent COVID-19. This sequence joins TRBV14 and TRBJ2-3, with TRBD2 matching over 9 bases. CDR3 region: CASSQLGTSLSTDTQYF. Here the CDR3 DNA reads TGTGCCAGCAGCCAACTCGGGACTAGCTTGAGCACAGATACGCAGTATTTT.